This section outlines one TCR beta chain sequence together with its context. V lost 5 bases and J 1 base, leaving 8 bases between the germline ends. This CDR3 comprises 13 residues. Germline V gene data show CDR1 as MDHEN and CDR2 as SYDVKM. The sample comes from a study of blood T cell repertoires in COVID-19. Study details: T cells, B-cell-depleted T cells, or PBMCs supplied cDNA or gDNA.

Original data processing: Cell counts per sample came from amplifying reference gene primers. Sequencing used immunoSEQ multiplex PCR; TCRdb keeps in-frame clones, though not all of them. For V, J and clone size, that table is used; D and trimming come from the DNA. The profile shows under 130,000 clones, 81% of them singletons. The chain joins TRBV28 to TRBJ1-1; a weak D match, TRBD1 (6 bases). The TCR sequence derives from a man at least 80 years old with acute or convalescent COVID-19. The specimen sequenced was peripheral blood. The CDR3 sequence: CASSRTANTEAFF. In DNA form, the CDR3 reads TGTGCCAGCAGTAGGACAGCGAACACTGAAGCTTTCTTT.